This entry describes one TCR beta chain. The antigen is unknown. These data are taken from a study of vaccination and CD4 T cells after COVID-19. The treatment is: roughly 11-day PBMC culture with coronavirus spike peptide pools or control peptides (ViraFEST assay). Germline loops: CDR1 SGHRS, CDR2 YFSETQ. V lost 2 bases to trimming and J lost 0 bases, with 4 bases between them. This CDR3 spans 13 amino acids. Cultured CD4+ T cell DNA was sequenced using the Oncomine TCR Beta short-read assay. TCRdb called the PCR reads again in MiXCR, with one record for every CDR3 protein. The sample lists 15,000 to 20,000 distinct CDR3 sequences; around 58% were seen once.

The sequence was collected from a human donor who had recovered from COVID-19. The rearrangement links TRBV5-1 to TRBJ2-3, with unresolved D. The sample consisted of CD4+ T cells from blood, cultured in vitro. The CDR3 reads CASSLDSTDTQYF. CDR3 coding DNA: TGCGCCAGCAGCTTAGACAGCACAGATACGCAGTATTTT.